A selection of T cell receptor beta chains follows, all from one sample in a study of T cells in localized non-small cell lung cancer. The protocol was immunoSEQ multiplex PCR, while the TCRdb copy is restricted to in-frame clones and leaves out a portion. The repertoire holds about 1,300 clones, about 26% seen once, with about 8.3% in the top ten. Sample: normal lung tissue next to the tumor, taken before any cancer treatment. Every receptor here comes from a male donor at least 60 years old with stage II lung adenocarcinoma. CDR3s include the opening cysteine and the closing phenylalanine or tryptophan. D genes are given only for firm matches. Some rows have no size entry. The others give once, few or many, or a class for an expanded clone.

d_call j_call v_call clone_size cdr3_aa cdr3_nt
TRBD1 TRBJ1-2 TRBV11-3 few CASSLFQGANYGYTF TGTGCCAGCAGCTTATTTCAGGGGGCTAACTATGGCTACACCTTC
NA TRBJ1-2 TRBV16 few CASSQGTAGTYGYTF TGTGCCAGCAGCCAAGGAACGGCAGGGACCTATGGCTACACCTTC
TRBD1 TRBJ2-7 TRBV9 large CASRGWTGDSYEQYF TGTGCCAGCAGGGGATGGACAGGGGATTCGTACGAGCAGTACTTC
NA TRBJ1-2 TRBV28 NA CASSSLSDGTNYGYTF TGTGCCAGCAGCTCCCTCTCGGACGGGACTAACTATGGCTACACCTTC
TRBD1 TRBJ1-6 TRBV11-3 NA CASRAPQGNNSPLHF TGTGCCAGCAGAGCTCCACAGGGGAATAATTCACCCCTCCACTTT
NA TRBJ1-1 TRBV9 NA CASMLGGLNDMNTEAFF TGTGCCAGCATGCTTGGGGGGCTTAATGACATGAACACTGAAGCTTTCTTT
NA TRBJ1-1 TRBV6-8 NA CASSYSAGLGWDTEAFF TGTGCCAGCAGTTACTCGGCCGGCTTAGGGTGGGACACTGAAGCTTTCTTT
NA TRBJ1-5 TRBV6-8 few CASRTQEYSNQPQHF TGTGCCAGCAGAACACAGGAATATAGCAATCAGCCCCAGCATTTT
NA TRBJ1-1 TRBV6-8 few CASSRTDWGTEAFF TGTGCCAGCAGCCGAACGGACTGGGGGACTGAAGCTTTCTTT
NA TRBJ2-3 TRBV11-3 few CASSSTPTTDTQYF TGTGCCAGCAGCAGTACACCTACCACAGATACGCAGTATTTT
NA TRBJ2-5 TRBV29-1 NA CSVQGSQETQYF TGCAGCGTTCAGGGCAGCCAAGAGACCCAGTACTTC
NA TRBJ1-2 TRBV5-1 few CASSLQVLISPHGYTF TGCGCCAGCAGCCTTCAGGTCCTCATCTCCCCGCATGGCTACACCTTC
NA TRBJ1-1 TRBV6-8 few CASTTGLNTEAFF TGTGCCAGCACCACGGGGTTGAACACTGAAGCTTTCTTT
NA TRBJ1-2 TRBV25-1 NA CASSELLRDYGYTF TGTGCCAGCAGTGAATTACTACGGGACTATGGCTACACCTTC
TRBD2 TRBJ2-3 TRBV6-8 medium-sized CASSSGLAGAPGTQYF TGTGCCAGCAGTTCCGGACTAGCGGGGGCCCCGGGTACGCAGTATTTT
NA TRBJ2-2 TRBV6-8 medium-sized CASSDSSEAGELFF TGTGCCAGCAGTGACTCTAGTGAGGCCGGGGAGCTGTTTTTT
NA TRBJ2-2 TRBV11-3 medium-sized CASSPRLLGTGELFF TGTGCCAGCAGCCCACGTCTTTTGGGCACCGGGGAGCTGTTTTTT
NA TRBJ1-1 TRBV9 NA CASSPLMVNTEAFF TGTGCCAGCAGCCCCTTGATGGTGAACACTGAAGCTTTCTTT
TRBD1 TRBJ1-2 TRBV29-1 NA CSVWTGLYGYTF TGCAGCGTTTGGACAGGGCTCTATGGCTACACCTTC
NA TRBJ2-5 TRBV6-8 NA CASSRTEIQETQYF TGTGCCAGCAGTCGGACAGAGATTCAAGAGACCCAGTACTTC
NA TRBJ2-3 TRBV11-3 NA CASSLGDTRTDTQYF TGTGCCAGCAGCTTAGGGGACACCCGCACAGATACGCAGTATTTT
TRBD1 TRBJ2-5 TRBV19 NA CASSIRQGAETQYF TGTGCCAGTAGTATAAGGCAGGGGGCAGAGACCCAGTACTTC
NA TRBJ2-6 TRBV11-3 medium-sized CASSSLPGSGANVLTF TGTGCCAGCAGCTCCCTCCCGGGCTCTGGGGCCAACGTCCTGACTTTC
TRBD1 TRBJ2-2 TRBV11-3 NA CASSLRGQGLTGELFF TGTGCCAGCAGCCTCCGGGGACAGGGGTTAACCGGGGAGCTGTTTTTT
TRBD1 TRBJ1-1 TRBV19 NA CASSIPWTGVNTEAFF TGTGCCAGTAGTATACCCTGGACAGGGGTGAACACTGAAGCTTTCTTT
TRBD2 TRBJ2-1 TRBV11-3 few CASSPRVAGGQEQFF TGTGCCAGCAGCCCCCGGGTAGCGGGGGGGCAAGAGCAGTTCTTC
NA TRBJ2-3 TRBV6-8 few CASSESAEADTQYF TGTGCCAGCAGTGAGTCTGCGGAGGCAGATACGCAGTATTTT
NA TRBJ1-4 TRBV18 NA CASSPGNNEKLFF TGTGCCAGCTCACCGGGCAATAATGAAAAACTGTTTTTT
TRBD1 TRBJ1-1 TRBV11-3 few CASSGQDREVTEAFF TGTGCCAGCAGCGGCCAGGACAGGGAGGTAACTGAAGCTTTCTTT
TRBD1 TRBJ1-1 TRBV11-3 medium-sized CASSLAIGTGGPNTEAFF TGTGCCAGCAGCTTGGCCATCGGGACAGGGGGACCGAACACTGAAGCTTTCTTT
NA TRBJ1-1 TRBV14 few CASSQDDMNTEAFF TGTGCCAGCAGCCAAGATGACATGAACACTGAAGCTTTCTTT
TRBD1 TRBJ1-3 TRBV29-1 NA CSVGTGVGNTIYF TGCAGCGTTGGGACAGGGGTCGGAAACACCATATATTTT
NA TRBJ1-4 TRBV30 NA CAWSVPGVAEKLFF TGTGCCTGGAGTGTCCCAGGGGTGGCGGAAAAACTGTTTTTT
TRBD1 TRBJ1-4 TRBV29-1 NA CSVGDRGTNEKLFF TGCAGCGTCGGGGACAGGGGCACTAATGAAAAACTGTTTTTT
NA TRBJ1-1 TRBV6-8 large CASSYVGDTEAFF TGTGCCAGCAGTTACGTCGGTGACACTGAAGCTTTCTTT
NA TRBJ2-2 TRBV10-2 NA CASSEITDGELFF TGCGCCAGCAGTGAGATCACCGACGGGGAGCTGTTTTTT
NA TRBJ1-1 TRBV28 large CASSQMNTEAFF TGTGCCAGCAGTCAAATGAACACTGAAGCTTTCTTT
NA TRBJ1-2 TRBV30 NA CAWVIQGMGGYTF TGTGCCTGGGTCATACAGGGAATGGGTGGCTACACCTTC
TRBD2 TRBJ2-3 TRBV19 NA CASSIDRLAGSTDTQYF TGTGCCAGTAGTATAGATAGGCTAGCGGGTAGCACAGATACGCAGTATTTT
TRBD1 TRBJ2-7 TRBV10-2 NA CASRTGAYEQYF TGCGCCAGCAGGACAGGGGCCTACGAGCAGTACTTC
NA TRBJ1-2 TRBV6-1 medium-sized CASSEGGGEANYGYTF TGTGCCAGCAGTGAAGGTGGGGGCGAAGCTAACTATGGCTACACCTTC
NA TRBJ1-1 TRBV6-8 few CASSLSYYTEAFF TGTGCCAGCAGTTTAAGCTATTACACTGAAGCTTTCTTT
TRBD1 TRBJ1-2 TRBV28 NA CASSSPAGGYGYTF TGTGCCAGCAGTTCCCCCGCAGGGGGCTATGGCTACACCTTC
TRBD2 TRBJ2-3 TRBV18 NA CASSPGSGTSGAWTDTQYF TGTGCCAGCTCACCAGGAAGCGGGACTAGCGGGGCATGGACGGATACGCAGTATTTT
NA TRBJ1-1 TRBV11-3 medium-sized CASSVVDVREGAFF TGTGCCAGCAGCGTGGTCGACGTCCGCGAGGGAGCTTTCTTT
TRBD2 TRBJ2-3 TRBV6-8 NA CASKDSGGRGDTQYF TGTGCCAGCAAGGATAGCGGGGGCAGGGGAGATACGCAGTATTTT
NA TRBJ2-6 TRBV11-3 NA CASSQGPGAGANVLTF TGTGCCAGCAGCCAGGGGCCAGGGGCTGGGGCCAACGTCCTGACTTTC
NA TRBJ1-3 TRBV11-3 few CASSLFQGPSGNTIYF TGTGCCAGCAGCCTTTTCCAGGGTCCCTCTGGAAACACCATATATTTT
TRBD1 TRBJ2-5 TRBV11-3 NA CASSQGTGVGETQYF TGTGCCAGCAGCCAGGGGACAGGGGTCGGGGAGACCCAGTACTTC
NA TRBJ1-6 TRBV18 few CASGGILNSPLHF TGTGCCAGCGGAGGGATACTTAATTCACCCCTCCACTTT